A single sample gave rise to the 19 T cell receptor beta chains below, sequenced in a study of shared clonotypes between healthy human individuals (dated by TCRdb to 2020 to 2022). CD8 naive samples were obtained by positive selection for CCR7 among CD45RO-negative cells, yielding a CD45RA+CCR7+ population from which TemRA cells were excluded. The method behind the library was the immunoSEQ multiplex PCR assay. TCRdb's version of the immuneACCESS table is confined to in-frame rearrangements and falls short of the full clone set. An unresolved V gene accounts for under half of the shortfall where checked; the remainder is of unknown origin. The sample table records about 2.2 million clones; 90% to 95% of these occur just once. The top ten clones comprise more than 1.5% of the sample. Input material: naive CD8+ T cells from PBMCs. The meaning of the sample's cell subset or site label: CD45RA+CCR7+. These receptors originate from a man between 18 and 35 years old in good health. Some clones in this sample may be carry-over from other donors' samples.

Details on this clone: Distinct nucleotide sequences in the sample also encode this CDR3. V gene TRBV6-1 combines with J gene TRBJ2-7; D is unresolved. The CDR3 is 10 amino acids. In germline, CDR1 is MNHNS, CDR2 SASEGT. The germline V and J ends were trimmed by 6 bases and 4 bases, with 4 bases remaining between them. The DNA for the CDR3 is TGTGCCAGCAGAAATTACGAGCAGTACTTC. Translated, it gives CASRNYEQYF.

This clone was seen only once. V and J are TRBV7-8 and TRBJ2-7; the match to TRBD1 covers 9 bases. V lost 3 bases and J lost 9; bases outside the gene matches: 18. This CDR3 is built from 17 residues. Germline loops: CDR1 SGHVS, CDR2 FQNEAQ. CDR3 coding DNA: TGTGCCAGCAGCTTTTATTTTACGGGACAGGGCCCGGTGGGGCAGTACTTC. Translated, it gives CASSFYFTGQGPVGQYF.

V and J are TRBV4-3 and TRBJ2-3; possibly TRBD2 for D (6 bases). This CDR3 spans 17 amino acids. Trimming took 1 base from V and 2 from J, leaving 16 bases between them. Germline CDR1 LGHNA, CDR2 YSLEER. The CDR3 reads CASSQVGAGFNTDTQYF. CDR3 nucleotide sequence: TGCGCCAGCAGCCAAGTCGGCGCGGGATTTAACACAGATACGCAGTATTTT.

This clone was seen a single time. Additional DNA sequences in this sample encode the identical CDR3. Here the CDR3 DNA reads TGTGCCAGCAGTTACCCGGGGAATGAGCAGTTCTTC. It is translated as CASSYPGNEQFF. The V call is TRBV6-6, the J call TRBJ2-1; TRBD2 is a possible D gene (5 bases). Germline CDR1 MNHNY, CDR2 SVGAGI (reference sequence). CDR3 length equals 12 residues. Trimming removed 2 bases from V and 7 bases from J, with 6 bases in between.

V gene TRBV7-9 combines with J gene TRBJ2-7; TRBD1 might be the D (6 bases). CDR3 length equals 17 residues. Germline loops: CDR1 SEHNR, CDR2 FQNEAQ (reference sequence). V lost 5 bases and J lost 2, with 22 bases in between. In DNA, the CDR3 is TGTGCCAGCAGCGGCAACAGGGATCGGACCCTCCCCTACGAGCAGTACTTC. Amino acids: CASSGNRDRTLPYEQYF.

V and J are TRBV4-1 and TRBJ1-4; D unresolved. V was clipped by 0 bases and J by 5 bases, with 13 bases between them. The CDR3 is made up of 16 amino acids. Per germline, CDR1 MGHRA and CDR2 YSYEKL. This CDR3 is CASSQESADLNEKLFF. The CDR3 DNA follows: TGCGCCAGCAGCCAAGAATCGGCGGATTTAAATGAAAAACTGTTTTTT.

The chain joins TRBV29-1 to TRBJ2-7, with D possibly matching TRBD2 (6 bases). Germline loops: CDR1 SQVTM, CDR2 ANQGSEA. The germline V and J ends were trimmed by 7 bases and 0 bases, with 10 bases remaining between them. This CDR3 spans 12 amino acids. The DNA for the CDR3 is TGCAGCGCCGCGGGGAGCTCCTACGAGCAGTACTTC. This translates into CSAAGSSYEQYF.

This rearrangement joins TRBV7-9 to TRBJ2-7; TRBD2 matches at 10 bases. The CDR3 extends over 19 amino acids. Trimming at V came to 4 bases and at J to 3 bases, leaving 18 bases not matched to a gene. In germline, CDR1 is SEHNR, CDR2 FQNEAQ (reference sequence). The CDR3 is CASSSRAIGSGRGNYEQYF. CDR3 in DNA: TGTGCCAGCAGCTCCCGCGCTATTGGGAGCGGGAGGGGCAACTACGAGCAGTACTTC. The complete variable domain, with remaining parts taken from reference TRBV7-9 and TRBJ2-7, reads DTGVSQNPRHKITKRGQNVTFRCDPISEHNRLYWYRQTLGQGPEFLTYFQNEAQLEKSRLLSDRFSAERPKGSFSTLEIQRTEQGDSAMYLCASSSRAIGSGRGNYEQYFGPGTRLTVT.

The rearrangement links TRBV6-9 to TRBJ2-3; 9 positions agree with TRBD1. Unmatched junction bases numbered 15, after V lost 6 bases and J lost 8 bases. The germline CDR1 and CDR2 sequences are MNHGY and SVAAGI. The CDR3 runs to 16 residues. The CDR3 is CASRQPGQGTWTTQYF. The CDR3 bases are TGTGCCAGCAGGCAACCGGGACAGGGTACCTGGACTACGCAGTATTTT.

The chain carries TRBV2 and TRBJ2-7; unclear D gene. This CDR3 has 15 amino acids. Germline loops: CDR1 SNHLY, CDR2 FYNNEI. V shed 3 bases and J shed 5 bases, with 17 bases lying between them. CDR3: CASSDEAGWVHEQYF. CDR3 bases: TGTGCCAGCAGTGACGAGGCAGGTTGGGTGCACGAGCAGTACTTC.

The rearrangement uses TRBV9 and TRBJ2-7, with 9 nucleotides matching TRBD1. The CDR3 length is 14 residues. The germline V gene has CDR1 SGDLS and CDR2 YYNGEE. V trimming: 4 bases; J trimming: 0 bases; junction bases outside the gene matches: 2. CDR3 in amino acids: CASSTGGGSYEQYF. CDR3 in DNA: TGTGCCAGCAGCACAGGGGGCGGCTCCTACGAGCAGTACTTC.

The chain uses TRBV9 and TRBJ2-2; 8 nucleotides agree with TRBD1. V was clipped by 0 bases and J by 9 bases; unmatched bases: 7. CDR1 is SGDLS, CDR2 YYNGEE, per germline. The CDR3 consists of 15 residues. CDR3 amino acids: CASSVGTGWNRELFF. CDR3 nucleotides: TGTGCCAGCAGCGTAGGGACAGGGTGGAACAGGGAGCTGTTTTTT.

This chain joins TRBV7-9 and TRBJ2-1; 9 positions match TRBD1. This CDR3 contains 15 residues. The germline CDR1 and CDR2 sequences are SEHNR and FQNEAQ (reference sequence). After removal of 6 bases from V and 5 bases from J, the junction contained 8 bases not matched to a gene. The DNA for the CDR3 is TGTGCCAGCAGGGATCACAGGGGGCCCGACAATGAGCAGTTCTTC. It codes for CASRDHRGPDNEQFF.

The rearrangement links TRBV27 to TRBJ2-5; 7 bases are shared with TRBD1. Near its end, the DNA agrees better with TRBJ2-7, so the J call may be wrong. The CDR3 consists of 15 residues. The germline CDR1 and CDR2 sequences are MNHEY and SMNVEV (reference sequence). This chain's CDR3 is CASSKTGVPSYEQYF. CDR3 nucleotide sequence: TGTGCCAGCAGTAAAACAGGGGTCCCCTCCTACGAGCAGTACTTC.

The rearrangement uses TRBV28 and TRBJ1-5; D is unclear. V gave up 8 bases and J gave up 4 bases, with 15 bases separating them. Germline V CDR1 and CDR2: MDHEN, SYDVKM. There are 14 residues in the CDR3. The CDR3 protein is CASLEAGFNQPQHF. The CDR3 nucleotides read TGTGCCAGCTTAGAGGCGGGGTTTAATCAGCCCCAGCATTTT.

The chain has TRBV12-5 and TRBJ2-5; D remains ambiguous. The CDR3 length is 14 residues. Trimming shortened V by 6 bases and J by 4 bases, and 15 bases separated the two germline ends. Germline V lookup: CDR1 LGHNT, CDR2 FRNRAP. The CDR3 sequence: CASGLGELRETQYF. As DNA, the CDR3 is TGTGCTAGTGGCCTTGGAGAGCTAAGAGAGACCCAGTACTTC.

The chain recombines TRBV27 with TRBJ2-2; the D is unclear. Per germline, CDR1 MNHEY and CDR2 SMNVEV (reference sequence). Trimming removed 10 bases at V and 6 bases at J, with 21 bases between. The CDR3 runs 15 residues. In nucleotides, the CDR3 is TGTGCCACCCGTCCGGCAGTTCTATGGGCCGGGGAGCTGTTTTTT. The encoded protein is CATRPAVLWAGELFF.

The rearrangement joins TRBV28 to TRBJ2-7; 7 nucleotides agree with TRBD1. Germline trimming cut 1 base from V and 4 bases from J; bases unmatched to any gene: 4. This CDR3 region has 14 residues. Germline V gives CDR1 MDHEN, CDR2 SYDVKM. The CDR3 nucleotides are TGTGCCAGCAGTTTATACAGGGGCCAGTACGAGCAGTACTTC. The encoded protein is CASSLYRGQYEQYF.

This rearrangement joins TRBV21-1 to TRBJ2-7; whether TRBD2, the table's D call, matches the DNA was not checked. TRBV21-1 has pseudogene status. This CDR3 contains 19 residues. The CDR3: CASSNAASGGSIHSYEQYF. The CDR3 nucleotides read TGTGCCAGCAGCAACGCGGCGTCGGGCGGGAGCATCCACTCCTACGAGCAGTACTTC.